The 17 T cell receptor beta chains below come from one sample, sequenced in a study of cytomegalovirus exposure and HLA in healthy donors. Use of 60 Vbeta and 13 Jbeta primers characterized the PCR. Sequencing was performed with immunoSEQ multiplex PCR; in TCRdb, only in-frame clones are kept and a portion is missing. The sample includes some 160,000 clones, roughly 80% of them seen just once. Material: PBMCs. These TCRs come from a male donor in good health and CMV-seropositive.

In DNA form, the CDR3 reads TGTGCCAGTAGTATAGATCCCCGGGGCAATCAGCCCCAGCATTTT. Translating it yields CASSIDPRGNQPQHF. This chain joins TRBV19 and TRBJ1-5; D gene unclear. Trimming took 0 bases from V and 2 from J, leaving 8 bases between them. The CDR3 contains 15 residues. Germline V gives CDR1 LNHDA, CDR2 SQIVND (reference sequence).

V usage is TRBV9 and J usage is TRBJ1-2; the D gene is possibly TRBD1 (5 bases). The germline V gene has CDR1 SGDLS and CDR2 YYNGEE. CDR3 length equals 14 residues. Trimming left V 4 bases short and J 3 bases short, with 13 bases between. The CDR3, as DNA: TGTGCCAGCAGCCCCCTCCAGGGCGACTATGGCTACACCTTC. Its translation: CASSPLQGDYGYTF.

The chain employs TRBV14 and TRBJ2-3, with D maybe TRBD1 (5 bases). Trimming took 0 bases from V and 3 from J, leaving 7 bases between them. Per the germline V gene, CDR1 is SGHDN and CDR2 is FVKESK. The CDR3 runs 14 residues. The CDR3 sequence is CASSQDRVTDTQYF. CDR3 coding DNA: TGTGCCAGCAGCCAAGACAGGGTAACAGATACGCAGTATTTT.

This chain uses TRBV18 with TRBJ1-1; maybe TRBD1 (6 bases). The CDR3 has 14 residues. Germline CDR1 KGHSH, CDR2 LQKENI. Trimming removed 4 bases at V and 2 bases at J, with 11 bases between. The CDR3 nucleotides read TGTGCCAGCTCACTGCCGGACAGAAACACTGAAGCTTTCTTT. Protein sequence: CASSLPDRNTEAFF. Full variable domain (missing parts from reference TRBV18 and TRBJ1-1): NAGVMQNPRHLVRRRGQEARLRCSPMKGHSHVYWYRQLPEEGLKFMVYLQKENIIDESGMPKERFSAEFPKEGPSILRIQQVVRGDSAAYFCASSLPDRNTEAFFGQGTRLTVV.

CDR3 amino acids: CASSIGGGPYEQYF. CDR3 in DNA: TGTGCCAGTAGTATAGGCGGGGGGCCCTACGAGCAGTACTTC. The chain is built from TRBV19 and TRBJ2-7, with TRBD2 identical over 8 bases. Germline V gene sequence: CDR1 LNHDA, CDR2 SQIVND (reference sequence). The CDR3 contains 14 residues. The V and J ends lost 1 base and 2 bases, in that order; junction bases with no gene match: 1.

The chain combines TRBV9 with TRBJ2-1; D uncertain. The V end lost 0 bases, the J end lost 1 base, and 8 bases lay between the germline ends. The CDR3 is 15 amino acids. The germline V gene encodes CDR1 SGDLS and CDR2 YYNGEE. CDR3 residues: CASSVGLGSYNEQFF. Here the CDR3 DNA reads TGTGCCAGCAGCGTAGGGCTAGGATCCTACAATGAGCAGTTCTTC.

The chain joins TRBV19 to TRBJ2-1; TRBD1 matches at 7 bases. V lost 3 bases to trimming and J lost 7 bases; unmatched junction nucleotides: 6. The CDR3 consists of 14 residues. The V gene's germline CDR1 is LNHDA and CDR2 SQIVND (reference sequence). This CDR3 is CASSITTGLNEQFF. In DNA form, the CDR3 reads TGTGCCAGTAGTATTACGACAGGGTTAAATGAGCAGTTCTTC.

The chain couples TRBV10-2 to TRBJ2-3; D uncertain. The V gene lost 10 bases and the J gene lost 3 bases, with 14 bases spanning the gap. The CDR3 totals 13 residues. Germline lookup yields CDR1 WSHSY and CDR2 SAAADI. CDR3 nucleotides: TGCGCCATCCTCGCGGAAGTAACAGATACGCAGTATTTT. The encoded protein is CAILAEVTDTQYF.

J is TRBJ1-1 and V is TRBV7-9; a possible D gene is TRBD1 (5 bases). V dropped 7 bases and J dropped 1 base, with 10 bases sitting between them. In germline, CDR1 is SEHNR, CDR2 FQNEAQ (reference sequence). This CDR3 is 13 amino acids long. CDR3: CASTPGGNTEAFF. CDR3 DNA sequence: TGTGCCAGCACCCCGGGGGGGAACACTGAAGCTTTCTTT. The full variable domain, in which reference TRBV7-9 and TRBJ1-1 provide the parts outside the CDR3, is DTGVSQNPRHKITKRGQNVTFRCDPISEHNRLYWYRQTLGQGPEFLTYFQNEAQLEKSRLLSDRFSAERPKGSFSTLEIQRTEQGDSAMYLCASTPGGNTEAFFGQGTRLTVV.

CDR3 sequence reads: CASSQQSNTEAFF. The CDR3 DNA reads TGCGCCAGCAGCCAACAATCGAACACTGAAGCTTTCTTT. The genes are TRBV5-1 and TRBJ1-1; D is ambiguous. Germline V gives CDR1 SGHRS, CDR2 YFSETQ. CDR3 length: 13 amino acids. Trimming took off 4 bases at V and 1 base at J, with 8 bases between the two ends.

This chain connects TRBV19 to TRBJ2-5; a possible D gene is TRBD2 (6 bases). Germline assignment: CDR1 LNHDA and CDR2 SQIVND (reference sequence). The CDR3 length is 14 residues. V was cut by 4 bases and J by 2 bases, with 11 bases left in between. The CDR3 is CASSTSSAQETQYF. In nucleotides, the CDR3 is TGTGCCAGTAGTACCTCTAGCGCGCAAGAGACCCAGTACTTC.

This rearrangement joins TRBV7-8 to TRBJ2-1, with 7 bases identical to TRBD2. J was trimmed by 9 bases and V by 5 bases; bases with no gene match: 13. The CDR3 covers 15 residues. CDR1 is SGHVS, CDR2 FQNEAQ, per germline. CDR3 amino acids: CASSAEPGLLFEQFF. The CDR3 DNA sequence: TGTGCCAGCAGCGCCGAGCCGGGACTACTCTTTGAGCAGTTCTTC.

The V call is TRBV28, the J call TRBJ1-1; TRBD1 is a possible D gene (6 bases). Germline CDR1 is MDHEN and CDR2 is SYDVKM. The V end was cut by 7 bases, the J end by 5 bases, with 8 bases between. The CDR3 spans 11 residues. The CDR3: CASTQGTEAFF. The CDR3 DNA follows: TGTGCCAGCACCCAGGGGACTGAAGCTTTCTTT.

The rearrangement joins TRBV7-9 to TRBJ1-2; D is perhaps TRBD1 (6 bases). This CDR3 has 16 residues. Deletions cut 4 bases from V and 8 bases from J, with 23 bases between. Per the germline V gene, CDR1 is SEHNR and CDR2 is FQNEAQ (reference sequence). CDR3 DNA sequence: TGTGCCAGCAGCTCAGGATTTCCGACAGGTTCTAGCGGCTACACCTTC. This sequence encodes CASSSGFPTGSSGYTF.

This rearrangement joins TRBV7-9 to TRBJ2-7, with D unclear. The CDR3 covers 14 residues. Trimming removed 5 bases from V and 0 bases from J, with 11 bases in between. Germline CDR1 is SEHNR and CDR2 is FQNEAQ (reference sequence). CDR3 region: CASSPERSSYEQYF. As DNA, the CDR3 is TGTGCCAGCAGCCCCGAGAGGAGCTCCTACGAGCAGTACTTC.

The gene calls are TRBV7-6 and TRBJ1-1; D ambiguous. V was shortened by 2 bases and J by 4 bases, with 8 bases between the two germline ends. The CDR3 consists of 13 residues. The germline CDR1 and CDR2 sequences are SGHVS and FNYEAQ. CDR3 nucleotides: TGTGCCAGCAGCTTAAGGGAGCTCACTGAAGCTTTCTTT. Translation: CASSLRELTEAFF.

The chain recombines TRBV18 with TRBJ2-2, with D uncertain. The V and J ends lost 4 bases and 2 bases respectively, with 11 bases between them. The CDR3 runs to 15 residues. From germline, CDR1 is KGHSH and CDR2 LQKENI. The CDR3 nucleotides are TGTGCCAGCTCACTGAGACAATTTAACACCGGGGAGCTGTTTTTT. Protein product: CASSLRQFNTGELFF.